This TCR beta chain was identified in a study of blood T cells in healthy people across ages. General study results and limits: TCR beta diversity per million T cells fell roughly linearly with age.

Each donor was a healthy Caucasian individual from Russia, aged about 6 to 95. Then a second PCR, running roughly 6 to 12 cycles, was carried out with a sample-barcoded 5' primer and a J-beta primer mix. Tags on each cDNA molecule came from a template-switch adaptor with 12 random nucleotides. TCRdb re-called the 5' RACE reads with MiXCR, one entry per CDR3 protein. The table lists about 1 million distinct CDR3 sequences, 45% of them singletons, with under 20% in the top ten. The V and J ends lost 2 bases and 8 bases respectively, with 9 bases between them. CDR1 and CDR2 from the germline V gene are LGHDT and YNNKEL (reference sequence). This CDR3 is built from 12 residues. Of note for this clonotype: The antigen is undetermined.

The rearrangement uses TRBV3-1 and TRBJ1-2, with no clear D. The sample comprised blood. The clonotype comes from a woman between 55 and 75 years old in good health. The CDR3 DNA sequence: TGTGCCAGCAGCCAAACGGGGAGGGGCTACACCTTC. Protein sequence: CASSQTGRGYTF.